This T cell receptor (beta chain) was sequenced for a study of sequential checkpoint blockade in melanoma. Study background: First-line arms were nivolumab then ipilimumab, or the reverse, randomized 1:1. Both treatment sequences were followed by maintenance nivolumab.

The treatment: randomized to nivolumab then ipilimumab (arm A) or the reverse (arm B). DNA-damaging chemotherapy had not been given to any patient beforehand. Sorted cells were live CD3+CD8+, lacking CD19 and CD56, from PBMCs. Sequenced by immunoSEQ multiplex PCR; TCRdb stores in-frame clones only, minus some. Among under 25,000 clones listed, 65% to 85% were seen once. The CDR3 length is 15 residues. Germline lookup yields CDR1 SGHRS and CDR2 YFSETQ. V lost 4 bases, J lost 2 bases, and 5 bases stayed unmatched. The rearrangement links TRBV5-1 to TRBJ2-1, with 8 bases aligning to TRBD2. Material: CD8+ T cells sorted from blood (inferred from file names), obtained from a patient given nivolumab and ipilimumab in sequence. The sequence was collected from a human donor with melanoma. This chain's CDR3 is CASSPSGGAYNEQFF. The CDR3 nucleotides read TGCGCCAGCAGCCCGTCGGGGGGGGCCTACAATGAGCAGTTCTTC.